These 10 T cell receptor beta chains were sequenced from one sample in a study of shared clonotypes between healthy human individuals. Repertoires were generated with immunoSEQ multiplex PCR, while TCRdb's copy carries only in-frame clones and drops some. The data hold about 2.4 million clones, with 80% to 95% observed a single time. The sample consisted of naive CD4+ T cells from PBMCs. This sample's subset: CD45RA+ positively selected. The receptors shown here come from a man between 18 and 29 years old in good health. Some clones in this sample may be carry-over from other donors' samples.

This clone was detected once. V usage is TRBV13 and J usage is TRBJ2-5; D may be TRBD1 (5 bases). V shed 4 bases and J shed 5 bases, with 11 bases lying between them. The CDR3 runs to 13 residues. Looked up from germline, CDR1 is PRHDT and CDR2 is FYEKMQ (reference sequence). Here the CDR3 reads CASSSRVVETQYF. The DNA of the CDR3 is TGTGCCAGCAGCTCCAGGGTCGTGGAGACCCAGTACTTC.

In the case of this clone: Different DNA sequences within this sample yield the same CDR3. The chain combines TRBV29-1 with TRBJ2-7; TRBD2 might be the D (5 bases). Trimming shortened V by 4 bases and J by 4 bases, and 8 bases separated the two germline ends. CDR1 and CDR2 (germline): SQVTM, ANQGSEA. This CDR3 comprises 11 residues. The CDR3 region has the DNA TGCAGCGTTGGTTCGGGGTACGAGCAGTACTTC. Protein product: CSVGSGYEQYF.

The gene calls are TRBV6-1 and TRBJ1-1, with a tentative D call TRBD1 (5 bases). The V end was cut by 2 bases, the J end by 5 bases, with 21 bases between. Germline V gene data show CDR1 as MNHNS and CDR2 as SASEGT. This CDR3 spans 17 amino acids. The CDR3 nucleotides read TGTGCCAGCAGTGAATGGCTAGGGGCAGGCCAGTGGACTGAAGCTTTCTTT. Encoded protein: CASSEWLGAGQWTEAFF.

The chain employs TRBV7-2 and TRBJ2-3, with D tentatively TRBD1 (6 bases). The CDR3 spans 16 residues. Trimming left V 2 bases short and J 1 base short, with 13 bases between. Germline V lookup: CDR1 SGHTA, CDR2 FQGNSA. The CDR3 loop is CASSLYRVIRTDTQYF. DNA of the CDR3: TGTGCCAGCAGCTTATACAGGGTGATTCGCACAGATACGCAGTATTTT.

This chain links TRBV28 with TRBJ2-1; D assignment may be TRBD1 or TRBD2 (5 bases each). Looked up from germline, CDR1 is MDHEN and CDR2 is SYDVKM. This CDR3 spans 14 amino acids. Trimming stripped 5 bases from V and 6 bases from J, with 14 bases between. The CDR3 is CASSRWGNVNEQFF. DNA of the CDR3: TGTGCCAGCAGTCGCTGGGGGAACGTCAATGAGCAGTTCTTC.

The J gene is TRBJ1-2, the V gene TRBV29-1; D ambiguous. This CDR3 is 14 amino acids long. Germline CDR1 is SQVTM and CDR2 is ANQGSEA. Trimming removed 1 base from V and 1 base from J, with 10 bases in between. Here the CDR3 DNA reads TGCAGCGTTGAAGGGCACGCCAATAACTATGGCTACACCTTC. As protein: CSVEGHANNYGYTF.

V usage is TRBV23-1 and J usage is TRBJ1-3, with D tentatively TRBD1 (5 bases). TRBV23-1 is identified as an open reading frame with a role that is uncertain. V dropped 2 bases and J dropped 0 bases, with 20 bases sitting between them. The CDR3 has 19 amino acids. The CDR3 nucleotides are TGCGCCAGCAGTCAACGAAGGGGATCTCCCCCTCTCTCTGGAAACACCATATATTTT. Residues: CASSQRRGSPPLSGNTIYF.

This sequence joins TRBV28 and TRBJ1-2, with TRBD1 matching over 12 bases. Germline CDR1 and CDR2: MDHEN and SYDVKM. V trimming: 4 bases; J trimming: 8 bases; junction bases outside the gene matches: 11. This CDR3 region has 16 residues. CDR3 sequence: CASSSISGTGGRGYTF. The CDR3 bases are TGTGCCAGCAGTTCGATTTCCGGGACAGGGGGCCGGGGCTACACCTTC.

This chain uses TRBV5-6 with TRBJ1-2; tentatively, D is TRBD1 (6 bases). V was cut by 4 bases and J by 6 bases, with 16 bases left in between. The CDR3 is 14 residues long. Per germline, CDR1 SGHDT and CDR2 YYEEEE. CDR3 nucleotide sequence: TGTGCCAGCAGCGCCCCGGGACACCTCCATGGCTACACCTTC. Translation: CASSAPGHLHGYTF.

The V and J genes are TRBV5-8 and TRBJ1-1; D is ambiguous. Trimming stripped 1 base from V and 6 bases from J, with 19 bases between. Germline assignment: CDR1 SGHTS and CDR2 YDEGEE. The CDR3 has 16 amino acids. In DNA, the CDR3 is TGTGCCAGCAGCTTGCTGCATGCAGATTTCGTCGCTGAAGCTTTCTTT. It yields the protein CASSLLHADFVAEAFF.